Listed here are 12 T cell receptor beta chains from one sample, sequenced in a study of cytomegalovirus exposure and HLA in healthy donors. The PCR was carried out with 60 Vbeta primers and 13 Jbeta primers. Only in-frame clones appear in the TCRdb table, and some are missing; sequencing was by immunoSEQ multiplex PCR. The sample holds some 140,000 clones, about 80% seen once. The sample consisted of PBMCs. These receptor sequences come from a woman in her forties in good health and CMV-seronegative.

The V and J genes are TRBV6-1 and TRBJ1-2; D is undetermined. The ends were cut back, 6 bases at V and 0 bases at J, with 5 bases in the middle. The CDR3 length is 12 residues. Germline lookup yields CDR1 MNHNS and CDR2 SASEGT. CDR3 loop: CASRATNYGYTF. In DNA form, the CDR3 reads TGTGCCAGCAGAGCAACTAACTATGGCTACACCTTC.

This chain uses TRBV11-3 with TRBJ1-1, with 7 bases matching TRBD1. Trimming took 3 bases from V and 3 from J; bases not matched to a gene: 1. The CDR3 length is 13 residues. Germline-derived CDR1 and CDR2 are SGHNT and YENEEA. CDR3 protein: CASSFTGDTEAFF. CDR3 nucleotides: TGTGCCAGCAGCTTCACAGGGGACACTGAAGCTTTCTTT. Using reference TRBV11-3 and TRBJ1-1 for the parts outside the CDR3, the full variable domain is EAGVVQSPRYKIIEKKQPVAFWCNPISGHNTLYWYLQNLGQGPELLIRYENEEAVDDSQLPKDRFSAERLKGVDSTLKIQPAELGDSAVYLCASSFTGDTEAFFGQGTRLTVV.

The CDR3 sequence is CATRQKMNTEAFF. DNA for the CDR3: TGTGCCACTCGACAGAAAATGAACACTGAAGCTTTCTTT. The chain links TRBV6-4 to TRBJ1-1, with D possibly matching TRBD1 (5 bases). V was trimmed by 10 bases and J by 0 bases, leaving 12 bases between them. This CDR3 region has 13 residues. From germline, CDR1 is MRHNA and CDR2 SNTAGT.

This chain joins TRBV28 and TRBJ1-1; 10 bases map to TRBD1. Germline V gene data show CDR1 as MDHEN and CDR2 as SYDVKM. The CDR3 sequence is 15 residues long. Trimming cost V 4 bases and J 10 bases; bases outside gene matches: 12. CDR3 region: CASSSGQGVPLGAFF. The CDR3 nucleotides read TGTGCCAGCAGTTCTGGACAGGGGGTCCCGTTAGGAGCTTTCTTT.

This chain links TRBV25-1 with TRBJ2-2; 12 nucleotides line up with TRBD2. After removal of 5 bases from V and 7 bases from J, the junction contained 8 bases not matched to a gene. The CDR3 extends over 16 amino acids. Germline V gene sequence: CDR1 MGHDK, CDR2 SYGVNS. The CDR3 sequence is CASSYLAGGLGGELFF. As DNA, the CDR3 is TGTGCCAGCAGTTACCTAGCGGGGGGGCTCGGCGGGGAGCTGTTTTTT.

The CDR3 protein is CASSPPVAATNEKLFF. CDR3 sequence (DNA): TGTGCCAGCAGCCCTCCGGTCGCCGCAACTAATGAAAAACTGTTTTTT. The chain is built from TRBV5-6 and TRBJ1-4; D is ambiguous. V was pared by 4 bases and J by 0 bases, with 13 bases between. CDR3 length: 16 amino acids. Looked up from germline, CDR1 is SGHDT and CDR2 is YYEEEE.

The V and J genes are TRBV2 and TRBJ1-1; D gene ambiguous. Per the germline V gene, CDR1 is SNHLY and CDR2 is FYNNEI. The CDR3 totals 12 residues. Between the trimmed V and J ends, which lost 2 bases and 11 bases, there was a span of 12 bases. The chain's CDR3 is CASSEIPDEAFF. The CDR3 nucleotides are TGTGCCAGCAGTGAAATCCCCGATGAGGCTTTCTTT.

The V call is TRBV10-1, the J call TRBJ2-1, with 10 bases identical to TRBD2. The J segment lost 6 bases and the V segment lost 3 bases, leaving 8 bases of the junction unmatched. The CDR3 runs to 16 residues. Germline CDR1 reads WNHNN; CDR2 reads SYGVQD (reference sequence). CDR3: CASSDLRASGSNEQFF. The CDR3, as DNA: TGCGCCAGCAGTGACCTTAGGGCTAGCGGGAGCAATGAGCAGTTCTTC.

The V gene is TRBV27, the J gene TRBJ2-1; the D gene is possibly TRBD1 (5 bases). Deletions cut 5 bases from V and 6 bases from J, with 20 bases between. Germline V gene sequence: CDR1 MNHEY, CDR2 SMNVEV (reference sequence). The CDR3 is 16 amino acids. CDR3 loop: CASSPRPRQWINEQFF. DNA of the CDR3: TGTGCCAGCAGTCCCCGGCCTCGACAGTGGATCAATGAGCAGTTCTTC.

This sequence joins TRBV29-1 and TRBJ1-2, with a weak D call TRBD1 (6 bases). The CDR3 loop spans 12 amino acids. Trimming took 8 bases from V and 5 from J, leaving 15 bases between them. The germline gives CDR1 SQVTM, CDR2 ANQGSEA. CDR3 region: CSIVGQIYGYTF. The CDR3 bases are TGCAGCATTGTAGGACAGATTTATGGCTACACCTTC.

The V gene is TRBV4-2, the J gene TRBJ1-5; 11 bases map to TRBD1. The CDR3 runs to 16 residues. Germline CDR1 and CDR2: LGHNA and YNFKEQ. Unmatched junction bases numbered 4, after V lost 0 bases and J lost 6 bases. CDR3 residues: CASSQDRGQGGQPQHF. CDR3 sequence (DNA): TGTGCCAGCAGCCAAGATCGGGGACAGGGGGGTCAGCCCCAGCATTTT.

The chain carries TRBV7-8 and TRBJ2-1; D is unclear. Germline-derived CDR1 and CDR2 are SGHVS and FQNEAQ. With 4 bases removed from V and 2 bases from J, the gap between germline ends came to 9 bases. The CDR3 sequence is 14 residues long. The CDR3 region has the DNA TGTGCCAGCAGCTACTATCAAACCTACAATGAGCAGTTCTTC. This gives the protein CASSYYQTYNEQFF.